Below, 6 T cell receptor beta chains from the same sample are listed, as sequenced in a study of T cells expressing NK-cell markers. For each CDR3 protein, TCRdb gives one entry from its re-call of the 5' RACE reads, without DNA. This table holds about 390,000 distinct CDR3 sequences. The specimen sequenced was blood T cells: a sorted CD56 or NKG2C T cell subset, CD4+ or CD8+ T cells, or bulk PBMC T cells (not recorded which). These receptors originate from a woman in her forties or fifties in good health.

This chain uses TRBV29-1 with TRBJ1-1. The CDR3 has 13 residues. Germline lookup yields CDR1 SQVTM and CDR2 ANQGSEA. CDR3 sequence reads: CSVGRQWSTEAFF.

The chain links TRBV20-1 to TRBJ1-2; TCRdb designates TRBD1, a call that cannot be tested without DNA. The CDR3 is 13 residues long. The germline CDR1 and CDR2 sequences are DFQATT and SNEGSKA (reference sequence). The CDR3 loop is CSVDRGLRYGYTF.

CDR3 loop: CASSYPSGSLYEQYF. This rearrangement joins TRBV6-2 or TRBV6-3 to TRBJ2-7; TCRdb calls TRBD2, which cannot be checked without DNA. The CDR3 is 15 residues long. From germline, CDR1 is MNHEY and CDR2 SVGEGT.

The V call is TRBV20-1, the J call TRBJ2-1; the TCRdb D gene call, TRBD2, has no DNA to confirm it. Germline-derived CDR1 and CDR2 are DFQATT and SNEGSKA (reference sequence). This CDR3 has 15 amino acids. The CDR3 sequence: CSARDHREANNEQFF.

CDR3 sequence reads: CASSLSHMVASYGYTF. The chain couples TRBV27 to TRBJ1-2. CDR3 size: 16 residues. Germline V lookup: CDR1 MNHEY, CDR2 SMNVEV (reference sequence).

The V gene is TRBV9, the J gene TRBJ2-5; TCRdb lists TRBD2, though no DNA is available to test this call. CDR1 is SGDLS, CDR2 YYNGEE, per germline. This CDR3 has 16 amino acids. This chain's CDR3 is CASSVEVAGVGETQYF.